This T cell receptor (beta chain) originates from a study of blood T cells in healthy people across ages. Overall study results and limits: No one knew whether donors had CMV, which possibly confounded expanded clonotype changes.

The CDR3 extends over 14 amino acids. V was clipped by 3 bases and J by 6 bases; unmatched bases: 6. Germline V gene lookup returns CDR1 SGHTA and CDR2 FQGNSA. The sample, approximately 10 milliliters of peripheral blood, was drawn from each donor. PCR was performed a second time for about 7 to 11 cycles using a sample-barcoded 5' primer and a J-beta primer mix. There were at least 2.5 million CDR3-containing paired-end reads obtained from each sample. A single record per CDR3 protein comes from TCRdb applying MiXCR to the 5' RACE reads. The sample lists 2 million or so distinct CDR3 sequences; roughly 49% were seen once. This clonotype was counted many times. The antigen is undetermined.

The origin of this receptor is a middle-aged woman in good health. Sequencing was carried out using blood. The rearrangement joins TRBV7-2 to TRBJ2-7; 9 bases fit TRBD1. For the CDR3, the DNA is TGTGCCAGCAGCTTGGCACAGGGGGCGGGCGAGCAGTACTTC. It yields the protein CASSLAQGAGEQYF.